This is a list of T cell receptor beta chains from one sample in a study of post-analysis software for immune sequencing data. MiXCR was run by TCRdb on the PCR reads, yielding one entry per CDR3 protein. Of about 460,000 distinct CDR3 sequences detected, 40% to 55% appear once; the ten largest clones hold about 12%. Specimen: blood. These receptors were collected from a girl aged 10 to 17 with multiple sclerosis. Both conserved end residues are part of each CDR3. The size of a clone is reported for some rows only, either as once, few or many, or as a class for expanded clones.

length,size,V,CDR3
13,many,TRBV7-3,CASSIAGSYEQYF
15,NA,TRBV20-1,CSTRTTSGRAPIQYF
16,few,TRBV5-1,CASSGQTSGSGNEQFF
12,few,TRBV5-6,CASSDNADTQYF
13,NA,TRBV20-1,CSAMADRGCEQYF
14,few,TRBV28,CASSSRVDNSPLHF
15,few,TRBV7-2,CASSYRLAGEETQYF
16,NA,TRBV9,CASSVLSGVNTGELFF
14,NA,TRBV20-1,CSASGTGAYNEQFF
16,few,TRBV5-1,CASSLVRLAGYNEQFF
13,NA,TRBV2,CASRGTGSETQYF
15,few,TRBV6-6,CASSQGTSPYNEQFF
13,NA,TRBV14,CASSHWDRGGYTF
11,few,TRBV7-9,CASSLAGPQFF
16,NA,TRBV20-1,CSADQELAGDTDTQYF
11,NA,TRBV14,CASSLHLEQFF
15,NA,TRBV7-2,CASSLGPAPQETQYF